This T cell receptor (beta chain) is drawn from a study of cytomegalovirus exposure and HLA in healthy donors. Worth noting for this clone: Its antigen is not identified.

General study points: First-cohort TCR clusters were later found to tend to co-occur in the approximately 110 validation repertoires.

The CDR3 extends over 13 amino acids. Germline loops: CDR1 KGHSH, CDR2 LQKENI. The V gene lost 0 bases and the J gene lost 7 bases, with 9 bases spanning the gap. Profiled with immunoSEQ multiplex PCR; TCRdb holds only in-frame clones, not every one. The sample contains some 130,000 clones, 89% of which appear only once. The sequencing input was PBMCs. V gene TRBV18 combines with J gene TRBJ1-2, with D unresolved. The clonotype was recovered from a young woman in good health and CMV-seronegative. The CDR3 DNA sequence: TGTGCCAGCTCACCACCGGAGACGGCTGGCTACACCTTC. This sequence encodes CASSPPETAGYTF.